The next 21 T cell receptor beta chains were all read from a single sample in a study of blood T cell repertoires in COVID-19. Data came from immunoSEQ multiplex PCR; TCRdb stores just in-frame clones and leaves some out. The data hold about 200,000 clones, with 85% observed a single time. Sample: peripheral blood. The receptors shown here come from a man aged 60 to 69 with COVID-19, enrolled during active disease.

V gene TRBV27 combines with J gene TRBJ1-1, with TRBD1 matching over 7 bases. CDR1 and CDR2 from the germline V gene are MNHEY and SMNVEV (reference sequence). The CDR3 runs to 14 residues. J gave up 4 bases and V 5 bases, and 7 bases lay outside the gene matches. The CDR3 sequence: CASSTYPGGTEAFF. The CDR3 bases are TGTGCCAGCAGTACTTACCCAGGGGGCACTGAAGCTTTCTTT.

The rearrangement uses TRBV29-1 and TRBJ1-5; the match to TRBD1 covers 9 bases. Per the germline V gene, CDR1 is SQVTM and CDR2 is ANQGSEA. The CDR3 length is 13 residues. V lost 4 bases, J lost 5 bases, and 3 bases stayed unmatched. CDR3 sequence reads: CSVGWTGDQPQHF. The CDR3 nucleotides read TGCAGCGTTGGATGGACAGGGGATCAGCCCCAGCATTTT.

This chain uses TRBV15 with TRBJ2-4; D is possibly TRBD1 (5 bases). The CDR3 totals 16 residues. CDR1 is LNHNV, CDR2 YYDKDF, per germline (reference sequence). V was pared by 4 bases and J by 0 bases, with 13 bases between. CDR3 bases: TGTGCCACCAGCAACGACAGAGTAATAGCCAAAAACATTCAGTACTTC. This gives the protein CATSNDRVIAKNIQYF.

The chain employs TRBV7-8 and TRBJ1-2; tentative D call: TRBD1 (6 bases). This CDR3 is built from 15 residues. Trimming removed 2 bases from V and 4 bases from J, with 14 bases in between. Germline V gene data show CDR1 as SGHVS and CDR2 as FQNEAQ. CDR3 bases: TGTGCCAGCAGCTTAAAACTACAGGGCGGCTATGGCTACACCTTC. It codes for CASSLKLQGGYGYTF.

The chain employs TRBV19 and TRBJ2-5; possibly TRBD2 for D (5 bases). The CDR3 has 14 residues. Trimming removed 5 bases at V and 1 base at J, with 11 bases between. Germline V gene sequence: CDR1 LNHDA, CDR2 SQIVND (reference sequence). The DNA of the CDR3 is TGTGCCAGTAGTCGGGCGGGTTCCCAAGAGACCCAGTACTTC. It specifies CASSRAGSQETQYF.

CDR3 region: CAWSDLGGRTGSRGQLTFF. The CDR3, as DNA: TGTGCCTGGAGTGATCTCGGGGGAAGGACAGGTTCTCGGGGGCAATTAACTTTCTTT. The genes are TRBV30 and TRBJ1-1, with TRBD1 identical over 7 bases. The CDR3 is 19 residues long. Germline V gives CDR1 GTSNPN, CDR2 SVGIG (reference sequence). V lost 1 base and J lost 12; bases outside the gene matches: 29.

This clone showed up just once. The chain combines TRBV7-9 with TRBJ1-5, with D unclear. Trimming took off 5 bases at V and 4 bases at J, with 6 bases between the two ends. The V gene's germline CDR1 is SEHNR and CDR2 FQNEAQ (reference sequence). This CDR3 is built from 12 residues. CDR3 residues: CASSRDNQPQHF. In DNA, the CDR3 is TGTGCCAGCAGCCGAGATAATCAGCCCCAGCATTTT.

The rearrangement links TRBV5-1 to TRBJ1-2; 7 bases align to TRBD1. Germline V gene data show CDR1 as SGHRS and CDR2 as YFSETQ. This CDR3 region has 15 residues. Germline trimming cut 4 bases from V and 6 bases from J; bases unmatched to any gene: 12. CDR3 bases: TGCGCCAGCAGCCCTAACAGGGGAGGATCAAATGGCTACACCTTC. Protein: CASSPNRGGSNGYTF.

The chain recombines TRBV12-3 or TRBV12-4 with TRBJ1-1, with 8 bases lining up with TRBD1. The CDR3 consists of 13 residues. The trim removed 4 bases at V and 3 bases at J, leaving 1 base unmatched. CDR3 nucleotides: TGTGCCAGCAGTTGGGGACAGGACACTGAAGCTTTCTTT. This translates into CASSWGQDTEAFF.

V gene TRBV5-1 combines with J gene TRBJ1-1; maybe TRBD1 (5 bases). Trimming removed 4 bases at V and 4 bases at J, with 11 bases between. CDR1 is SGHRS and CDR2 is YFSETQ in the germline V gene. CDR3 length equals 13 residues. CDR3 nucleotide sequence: TGCGCCAGCAGCCCGGACATCCTCACTGAAGCTTTCTTT. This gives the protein CASSPDILTEAFF.

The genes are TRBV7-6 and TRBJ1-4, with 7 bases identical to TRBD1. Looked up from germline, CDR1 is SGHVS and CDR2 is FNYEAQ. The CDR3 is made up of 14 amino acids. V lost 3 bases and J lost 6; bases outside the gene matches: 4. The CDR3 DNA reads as TGTGCCAGCAGCTTTAAGACAGGGCATGAAAAACTGTTTTTT. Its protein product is CASSFKTGHEKLFF.

CDR3 DNA: TGTGCCAGCAGCGTAGCTACCCAGGCCCCCTACAATGAGCAGTTCTTC. It specifies CASSVATQAPYNEQFF. This chain uses TRBV9 with TRBJ2-1; D unclear. Germline CDR1 is SGDLS and CDR2 is YYNGEE. CDR3 length equals 16 residues. V dropped 0 bases and J dropped 2 bases, with 12 bases sitting between them. Looking up the rest from reference TRBV9 and TRBJ2-1 gives the full variable domain: DSGVTQTPKHLITATGQRVTLRCSPRSGDLSVYWYQQSLDQGLQFLIQYYNGEERAKGNILERFSAQQFPDLHSELNLSSLELGDSALYFCASSVATQAPYNEQFFGPGTRLTVL.

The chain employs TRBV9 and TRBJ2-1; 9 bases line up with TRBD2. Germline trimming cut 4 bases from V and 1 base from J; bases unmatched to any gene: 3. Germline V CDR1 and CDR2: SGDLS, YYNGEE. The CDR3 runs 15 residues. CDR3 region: CASSRTSESYNEQFF. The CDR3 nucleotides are TGTGCCAGCAGCAGGACTAGCGAATCCTACAATGAGCAGTTCTTC. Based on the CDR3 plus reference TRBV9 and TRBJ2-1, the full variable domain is DSGVTQTPKHLITATGQRVTLRCSPRSGDLSVYWYQQSLDQGLQFLIQYYNGEERAKGNILERFSAQQFPDLHSELNLSSLELGDSALYFCASSRTSESYNEQFFGPGTRLTVL.

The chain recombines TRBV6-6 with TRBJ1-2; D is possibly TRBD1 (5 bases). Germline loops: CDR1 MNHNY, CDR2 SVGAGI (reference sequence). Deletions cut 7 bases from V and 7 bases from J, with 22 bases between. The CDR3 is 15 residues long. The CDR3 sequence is CASIITDPGFSGYTF. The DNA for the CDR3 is TGTGCCAGCATCATTACGGACCCAGGGTTCTCTGGCTACACCTTC.

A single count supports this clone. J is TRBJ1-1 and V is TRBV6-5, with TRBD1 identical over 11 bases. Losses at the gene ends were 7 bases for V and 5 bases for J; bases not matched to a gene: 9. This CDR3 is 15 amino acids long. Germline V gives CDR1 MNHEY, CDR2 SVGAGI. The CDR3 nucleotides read TGTGCCAGCACCTCAACGTGGGACAGGGGGACTGAAGCTTTCTTT. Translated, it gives CASTSTWDRGTEAFF.

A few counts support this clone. CDR3 DNA sequence: TGTGCCAGCAGTTACTCGTCGTGGACAGGGGTAAAAGAGACCCAGTACTTC. Amino acid sequence: CASSYSSWTGVKETQYF. The rearrangement links TRBV6-2 or TRBV6-3 to TRBJ2-5; 9 nucleotides line up with TRBD1. The length of the CDR3 is 17 residues. The trim removed 0 bases at V and 3 bases at J, leaving 8 bases unmatched. Germline V CDR1 and CDR2: MNHEY, SVGEGT.

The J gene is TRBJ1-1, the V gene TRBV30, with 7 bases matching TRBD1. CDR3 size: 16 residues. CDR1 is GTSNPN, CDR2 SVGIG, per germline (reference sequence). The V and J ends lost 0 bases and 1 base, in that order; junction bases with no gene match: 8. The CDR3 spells CAWSVTGDMGNTEAFF. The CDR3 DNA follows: TGTGCCTGGAGTGTAACAGGGGATATGGGGAACACTGAAGCTTTCTTT. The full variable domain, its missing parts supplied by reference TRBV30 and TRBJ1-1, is SQTIHQWPATLVQPVGSPLSLECTVEGTSNPNLYWYRQAAGRGLQLLFYSVGIGQISSEVPQNLSASRPQDRQFILSSKKLLLSDSGFYLCAWSVTGDMGNTEAFFGQGTRLTVV.

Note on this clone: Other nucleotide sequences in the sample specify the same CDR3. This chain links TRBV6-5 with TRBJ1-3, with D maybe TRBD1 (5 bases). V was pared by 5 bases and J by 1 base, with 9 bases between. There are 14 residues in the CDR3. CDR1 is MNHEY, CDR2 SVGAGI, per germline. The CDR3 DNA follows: TGTGCCAGCAGTCCTCAGGGTTCTGGAAACACCATATATTTT. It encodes CASSPQGSGNTIYF.

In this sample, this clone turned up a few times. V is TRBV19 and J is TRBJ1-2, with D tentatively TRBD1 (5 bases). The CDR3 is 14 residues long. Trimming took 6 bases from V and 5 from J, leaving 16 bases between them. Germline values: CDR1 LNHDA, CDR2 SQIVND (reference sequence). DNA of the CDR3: TGTGCCAGTAGAGACCCTATCCGGGGGTATGGCTACACCTTC. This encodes CASRDPIRGYGYTF.

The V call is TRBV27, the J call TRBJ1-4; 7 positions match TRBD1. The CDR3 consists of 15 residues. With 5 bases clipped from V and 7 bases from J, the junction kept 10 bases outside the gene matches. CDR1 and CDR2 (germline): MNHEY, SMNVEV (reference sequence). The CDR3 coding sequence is TGTGCCAGCAGTCTAAAACAGGGGTTGCGTGAAAAACTGTTTTTT. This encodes CASSLKQGLREKLFF. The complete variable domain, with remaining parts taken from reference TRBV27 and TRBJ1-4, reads EAQVTQNPRYLITVTGKKLTVTCSQNMNHEYMSWYRQDPGLGLRQIYYSMNVEVTDKGDVPEGYKVSRKEKRNFPLILESPSPNQTSLYFCASSLKQGLREKLFFGSGTQLSVL.

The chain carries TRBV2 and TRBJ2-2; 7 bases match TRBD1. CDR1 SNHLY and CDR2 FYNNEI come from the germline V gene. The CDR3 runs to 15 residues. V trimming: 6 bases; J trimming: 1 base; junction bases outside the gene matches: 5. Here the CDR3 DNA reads TGTGCCAGCAGGAACAGGGGACAGAACACCGGGGAGCTGTTTTTT. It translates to CASRNRGQNTGELFF.